The rows below give T cell receptor beta chains drawn from one sample of a study of CD8 T cells in ankylosing spondylitis. MiXCR, run by TCRdb on the 5' RACE reads, gives a single entry per CDR3 protein. The sample lists around 140,000 distinct CDR3 sequences, roughly 11% occurring once. The sample taken for sequencing was blood, either unsorted or a sorted T cell fraction (not recorded which). The receptors shown here come from a female donor with ankylosing spondylitis or in good health (not recorded which). CDR3s include the opening cysteine and the closing phenylalanine or tryptophan. The D gene is left open where the match is weak. Clone size is not always given. Where it is, it says once, few, many or a class for expanded clones.

D: -; size: few; V: TRBV12-3/TRBV12-4; J: TRBJ2-7; CDR3: CASSLAASYEQYF; DNA: TGTGCCAGCAGTTTGGCAGCCTCCTACGAGCAGTACTTC
D: TRBD2; size: many; V: TRBV29-1; J: TRBJ2-1; CDR3: CSVLTSGRIINNEQFF; DNA: TGCAGCGTCCTGACTAGCGGGAGAATCATCAACAATGAGCAGTTCTTC
D: -; size: many; V: TRBV5-5; J: TRBJ2-7; CDR3: CASSYIGGLSYEQYF; DNA: TGTGCCAGCAGCTATATTGGAGGTCTCTCCTACGAGCAGTACTTC
D: -; size: many; V: TRBV24-1; J: TRBJ1-5; CDR3: CATSDDSGSSGYNQPQHF; DNA: TGTGCCACCAGTGATGATTCAGGGTCGTCGGGATATAATCAGCCCCAGCATTTT
D: -; size: many; V: TRBV4-1; J: TRBJ2-1; CDR3: CASSQDPWQGADNEQFF; DNA: TGCGCCAGCAGCCAAGACCCTTGGCAGGGCGCGGACAATGAGCAGTTCTTC
D: -; size: many; V: TRBV11-2; J: TRBJ2-7; CDR3: CASSFYPEQTTYEQYF; DNA: TGTGCCAGCAGCTTTTATCCAGAACAAACGACCTACGAGCAGTACTTC
D: TRBD1; size: few; V: TRBV18; J: TRBJ2-1; CDR3: CASSPGTGASSYNEQFF; DNA: TGTGCCAGCTCACCCGGGACAGGGGCTAGCTCCTACAATGAGCAGTTCTTC
D: -; size: medium-sized; V: TRBV12-3/TRBV12-4; J: TRBJ2-5; CDR3: CASTDQTSEQETQYF; DNA: TGTGCCAGCACCGATCAGACTAGTGAACAGGAGACCCAGTACTTC
D: -; size: many; V: TRBV20-1; J: TRBJ1-2; CDR3: CSARDPEGVHYGYTF; DNA: TGCAGTGCTAGAGATCCGGAGGGGGTGCACTATGGCTACACCTTC
D: TRBD1; size: many; V: TRBV14; J: TRBJ2-1; CDR3: CASSLQTGALFF; DNA: TGTGCCAGCAGCCTCCAGACAGGGGCCCTTTTCTTC
D: -; size: many; V: TRBV20-1; J: TRBJ1-5; CDR3: CSARDQGLTQHF; DNA: TGCAGTGCTAGAGATCAGGGCCTTACCCAGCATTTT
D: -; size: many; V: TRBV20-1; J: TRBJ1-5; CDR3: CSARVSSGSNQPQHF; DNA: TGCAGTGCTAGAGTTTCGTCAGGTAGCAATCAGCCCCAGCATTTT
D: -; size: few; V: TRBV19; J: TRBJ1-2; CDR3: CASSMGHPWGYTF; DNA: TGTGCCAGTAGCATGGGACACCCTTGGGGCTACACCTTC
D: TRBD2; size: -; V: TRBV12-3/TRBV12-4; J: TRBJ2-1; CDR3: CASSFPGGGHNEQFF; DNA: TGTGCCAGCAGTTTCCCGGGAGGCGGTCACAATGAGCAGTTCTTC
D: -; size: -; V: TRBV20-1; J: TRBJ2-1; CDR3: CSAEKAVLGNEQFF; DNA: TGCAGTGCGGAAAAGGCCGTACTTGGGAATGAGCAGTTCTTC
D: -; size: many; V: TRBV12-3/TRBV12-4; J: TRBJ2-2; CDR3: CASSWAGELFF; DNA: TGTGCCAGCAGTTGGGCCGGGGAGCTGTTTTTT
D: -; size: few; V: TRBV21-1; J: TRBJ2-7; CDR3: CASSKGRGMGEQYF; DNA: TGTGCCAGCAGCAAAGGTCGGGGAATGGGGGAGCAGTACTTC
D: TRBD2; size: many; V: TRBV11-1; J: TRBJ2-7; CDR3: CASSLRGLAGEREQYF; DNA: TGTGCCAGCAGCTTAAGGGGACTAGCGGGGGAGCGCGAGCAGTACTTC
D: -; size: many; V: TRBV6-1; J: TRBJ2-2; CDR3: CASSGRPVIELFF; DNA: TGTGCCAGCAGTGGGAGGCCAGTTATCGAGCTGTTTTTT
D: -; size: many; V: TRBV29-1; J: TRBJ1-1; CDR3: CSVEVGFLEAFF; DNA: TGCAGCGTTGAAGTAGGATTCCTCGAAGCTTTCTTT
D: -; size: many; V: TRBV21-1; J: TRBJ2-7; CDR3: CASSKLVPGPYEQYF; DNA: TGTGCCAGCAGCAAATTGGTTCCGGGCCCCTACGAGCAGTACTTC
D: -; size: many; V: TRBV4-2; J: TRBJ2-7; CDR3: CASSPRDLYEQYF; DNA: TGTGCCAGCAGCCCCCGGGATCTCTACGAGCAGTACTTC
D: -; size: -; V: TRBV7-8; J: TRBJ2-2; CDR3: CASRNRVLAPHTGELFF; DNA: TGTGCCAGCAGGAACAGGGTCCTAGCGCCACACACCGGGGAGCTGTTTTTT
D: TRBD2; size: -; V: TRBV5-4; J: TRBJ2-3; CDR3: CASRRGTSRSTDTQYF; DNA: TGTGCCAGCAGGAGAGGGACTAGCCGAAGCACAGATACGCAGTATTTT
D: TRBD1; size: many; V: TRBV19; J: TRBJ1-2; CDR3: CACHKTGRDGYTF; DNA: TGTGCCTGCCATAAGACAGGGCGGGATGGCTACACCTTC
D: -; size: -; V: TRBV7-2; J: TRBJ1-1; CDR3: CASSPRRDMNTEAFF; DNA: TGTGCCAGCAGCCCTCGGAGGGACATGAACACTGAAGCTTTCTTT
D: -; size: many; V: TRBV5-1; J: TRBJ2-2; CDR3: CASSLLTGSTGELFF; DNA: TGCGCCAGCAGTCTACTCACAGGGAGCACCGGGGAGCTGTTTTTT
D: -; size: many; V: TRBV5-1; J: TRBJ2-3; CDR3: CASAGGGSTDTQYF; DNA: TGCGCCAGCGCTGGTGGGGGGAGCACAGATACGCAGTATTTT
D: TRBD1; size: many; V: TRBV7-9; J: TRBJ2-7; CDR3: CASSSRDREYYEQYF; DNA: TGTGCCAGCAGCAGCCGGGACAGGGAATACTACGAGCAGTACTTC
D: -; size: many; V: TRBV28; J: TRBJ1-4; CDR3: CASSRRNEKLFF; DNA: TGTGCCAGCAGTAGGCGGAATGAAAAACTGTTTTTT
D: TRBD2; size: -; V: TRBV10-3; J: TRBJ2-5; CDR3: CAIRGTSGTGETQYF; DNA: TGTGCCATCAGGGGGACTAGCGGGACGGGAGAGACCCAGTACTTC
D: -; size: many; V: TRBV5-6; J: TRBJ1-2; CDR3: CASSFQGGYTF; DNA: TGTGCCAGCAGCTTCCAAGGGGGCTACACCTTC
D: -; size: many; V: TRBV12-3/TRBV12-4; J: TRBJ2-7; CDR3: CASSSYRVEQYF; DNA: TGTGCCAGCAGCTCATACAGGGTCGAGCAGTACTTC
D: -; size: few; V: TRBV2; J: TRBJ2-6; CDR3: CASTLGANVLTF; DNA: TGTGCCAGCACATTGGGGGCCAACGTCCTGACTTTC
D: -; size: many; V: TRBV20-1; J: TRBJ2-1; CDR3: CSARDGGGTRHNEQFF; DNA: TGCAGTGCTAGAGATGGAGGGGGCACCCGACACAATGAGCAGTTCTTC
D: -; size: many; V: TRBV7-2; J: TRBJ2-7; CDR3: CASSLARGVEQYF; DNA: TGTGCCAGCAGCTTAGCGCGGGGTGTCGAGCAGTACTTC
D: -; size: -; V: TRBV5-1; J: TRBJ1-4; CDR3: CASSSSGSGSELFF; DNA: TGCGCCAGCAGCTCGTCGGGATCCGGCTCGGAACTGTTTTTT
D: -; size: many; V: TRBV20-1; J: TRBJ1-2; CDR3: CSARDSGRNYGYTF; DNA: TGCAGTGCTAGAGATTCGGGACGGAACTATGGCTACACCTTC
D: -; size: few; V: TRBV29-1; J: TRBJ2-5; CDR3: CSVAAQETQYF; DNA: TGCAGCGTGGCGGCCCAAGAGACCCAGTACTTC